These 26 T cell receptor beta chains were all obtained from the same sample, sequenced in a study of blood T cell repertoires in COVID-19. This table comes from immunoSEQ multiplex PCR, and its TCRdb copy is limited to in-frame clones, with some not included. This table holds approximately 140,000 clones, approximately 78% found once. The sequencing sample was made of peripheral blood. The receptor source for this set is a human donor with acute or convalescent COVID-19. The donor label of this sample is uncertain.

CDR3 sequence reads: CASSLYAADTQYF. Here the CDR3 DNA reads TGTGCCAGCAGCTTATACGCGGCGGATACGCAGTATTTT. V gene TRBV11-3 combines with J gene TRBJ2-3; the D is unclear. This CDR3 contains 13 residues. The germline V gene has CDR1 SGHNT and CDR2 YENEEA. Trimming pared 2 bases from V and 6 bases from J, leaving 9 bases between.

This clone showed up just once. V is TRBV19 and J is TRBJ1-2; TRBD1 agrees at 7 bases. V lost 5 bases to trimming and J lost 5 bases; unmatched junction nucleotides: 14. In germline, CDR1 is LNHDA, CDR2 SQIVND (reference sequence). The CDR3 runs 16 residues. The CDR3 DNA reads as TGTGCCAGTAGTTCTCTGTCAGCGGACAGGCCTTATGGCTACACCTTC. As protein: CASSSLSADRPYGYTF.

The chain joins TRBV29-1 to TRBJ1-1; 7 bases match TRBD1. Germline lookup yields CDR1 SQVTM and CDR2 ANQGSEA. V gave up 7 bases and J gave up 4 bases; unmatched junction bases: 6. The CDR3 is 12 residues long. The CDR3 region has the DNA TGCAGCGCGACAGGGATGAGCACTGAAGCTTTCTTT. As protein: CSATGMSTEAFF.

CDR3 DNA: TGTGCCATCGGTTCAGCGGGGGGTTACAATGAGCAGTTCTTC. This translates into CAIGSAGGYNEQFF. V is TRBV10-3 and J is TRBJ2-1; 9 bases match TRBD2. CDR3 length: 14 residues. J gave up 4 bases and V 8 bases, and 6 bases lay outside the gene matches. Germline values: CDR1 ENHRY, CDR2 SYGVKD.

This clone appeared once. The chain carries TRBV6-2 or TRBV6-3 and TRBJ1-2; 7 nucleotides align to TRBD1. The germline gives CDR1 MNHEY, CDR2 SVGEGT. V lost 4 bases, J lost 2 bases, and 7 bases stayed unmatched. The CDR3 runs 15 residues. The CDR3 coding sequence is TGTGCCAGCAGTTCCCACGACAGGGAAAACTATGGCTACACCTTC. This sequence encodes CASSSHDRENYGYTF.

In its sample, this clone was seen a few times. The genes are TRBV19 and TRBJ1-5; tentatively, D is TRBD1 (6 bases). CDR1 LNHDA and CDR2 SQIVND come from the germline V gene (reference sequence). Trimming took 7 bases from V and 2 from J, leaving 12 bases between them. This CDR3 is built from 14 residues. Here the CDR3 DNA reads TGTGCCAGTACCATTCGACAGGGCAATCAGCCCCAGCATTTT. Translating it yields CASTIRQGNQPQHF. Complete variable domain (other parts from reference TRBV19 and TRBJ1-5): DGGITQSPKYLFRKEGQNVTLSCEQNLNHDAMYWYRQDPGQGLRLIYYSQIVNDFQKGDIAEGYSVSREKKESFPLTVTSAQKNPTAFYLCASTIRQGNQPQHFGDGTRLSIL.

The rearrangement joins TRBV6-5 to TRBJ1-1; D is unclear. Germline V gene sequence: CDR1 MNHEY, CDR2 SVGAGI. Trimming removed 7 bases at V and 8 bases at J, with 14 bases between. CDR3 length equals 12 residues. The chain's CDR3 is CASNLWAREAFF. CDR3 DNA sequence: TGTGCCAGCAATTTATGGGCAAGAGAAGCTTTCTTT.

The chain uses TRBV7-9 and TRBJ2-3; tentatively, D is TRBD2 (5 bases). Trimming pared 3 bases from V and 2 bases from J, leaving 9 bases between. From germline, CDR1 is SEHNR and CDR2 FQNEAQ (reference sequence). The CDR3 totals 14 residues. The CDR3 loop is CASSFSGPTDTQYF. The CDR3 nucleotides are TGTGCCAGCAGCTTCAGCGGCCCCACAGATACGCAGTATTTT.

This chain links TRBV2 with TRBJ2-3; 11 nucleotides align to TRBD2. The CDR3 sequence is 15 residues long. V was pared by 3 bases and J by 3 bases, with 2 bases of the junction left unmatched. Germline values: CDR1 SNHLY, CDR2 FYNNEI. The CDR3 is CASSDVAGGTDTQYF. CDR3 coding DNA: TGTGCCAGCAGTGACGTAGCGGGGGGGACAGATACGCAGTATTTT.

This rearrangement joins TRBV7-9 to TRBJ2-7; D is possibly TRBD1 (5 bases). Between the trimmed V and J ends, which lost 5 bases and 3 bases, there was a span of 14 bases. This CDR3 has 14 amino acids. Germline V gene data show CDR1 as SEHNR and CDR2 as FQNEAQ (reference sequence). The CDR3 nucleotides are TGTGCCAGCAGCCACCCACGAGACAGCTACGAGCAGTACTTC. Translated, it gives CASSHPRDSYEQYF.

This sequence joins TRBV12-3 or TRBV12-4 and TRBJ1-2; the match to TRBD1 covers 9 bases. With V trimmed by 5 bases and J by 7 bases, 5 bases remained unmatched. The CDR3 sequence is 13 residues long. CDR3: CASSTTGGSGYTF. The CDR3, as DNA: TGTGCCAGCAGTACAACAGGGGGCAGTGGCTACACCTTC.

With respect to this clone: This sample also contains other DNA sequences that code for the same CDR3. The rearrangement uses TRBV3-1 (or the pseudogene TRBV3-2) and TRBJ2-5; tentative D call: TRBD2 (5 bases). The CDR3 covers 13 residues. CDR1 and CDR2 (germline): LGHDT, YNNKEL (reference sequence). With 0 bases removed from V and 4 bases from J, the gap between germline ends came to 6 bases. The CDR3 is CASSQDRGETQYF. Written as DNA, the CDR3 is TGTGCCAGCAGCCAAGATCGGGGAGAGACCCAGTACTTC.

The rearrangement links TRBV19 to TRBJ2-5; TRBD1 aligns across 8 bases. After removal of 4 bases from V and 4 bases from J, the junction contained 8 bases not matched to a gene. There are 15 residues in the CDR3. CDR1 and CDR2 (germline): LNHDA, SQIVND (reference sequence). CDR3 in amino acids: CASSKRQGLRETQYF. The CDR3 DNA reads TGTGCCAGTAGTAAACGACAGGGGCTTAGAGAGACCCAGTACTTC.

On this clone: The same CDR3 arises from other DNA sequences in this sample as well. The genes are TRBV11-3 and TRBJ1-1; TRBD1 agrees at 7 bases. Germline CDR1 reads SGHNT; CDR2 reads YENEEA. V was clipped by 1 base and J by 3 bases; unmatched bases: 2. The CDR3 length is 14 residues. CDR3 sequence: CASSLGQGDTEAFF. DNA of the CDR3: TGTGCCAGCAGCTTAGGACAGGGAGACACTGAAGCTTTCTTT.

The chain links TRBV10-1 to TRBJ2-5; 14 bases map to TRBD2. CDR1 is WNHNN and CDR2 is SYGVQD in the germline V gene (reference sequence). The V gene end was trimmed by 6 bases and the J gene end by 5 bases; junction bases not matched to a gene: 5. The CDR3 loop spans 15 amino acids. The CDR3 nucleotides are TGCGCCAGCAGCTCGACTAGCGGGGGGGCCGAGACCCAGTACTTC. This gives the protein CASSSTSGGAETQYF.

This sequence joins TRBV12-5 and TRBJ1-5, with TRBD1 identical over 8 bases. This CDR3 is built from 15 residues. Germline CDR1 and CDR2: LGHNT and FRNRAP. Trimming removed 6 bases from V and 6 bases from J; junction bases left unmatched: 10. CDR3 nucleotide sequence: TGTGCTAGTGGACCCCAGGGGGCGAGGCGTCAGCCCCAGCATTTT. It translates to CASGPQGARRQPQHF.

This chain connects TRBV27 to TRBJ2-2, with 7 bases identical to TRBD2. J was trimmed by 5 bases and V by 3 bases; bases with no gene match: 15. Germline V gene lookup returns CDR1 MNHEY and CDR2 SMNVEV (reference sequence). The CDR3 covers 18 residues. This CDR3 is CASSFYAPGNGGTGELFF. DNA of the CDR3: TGTGCCAGCAGTTTCTATGCCCCAGGGAACGGGGGGACCGGGGAGCTGTTTTTT.

The chain has TRBV7-8 and TRBJ1-2; 9 positions match TRBD1. With V trimmed by 5 bases and J by 5 bases, 6 bases remained unmatched. The germline V gene encodes CDR1 SGHVS and CDR2 FQNEAQ. The CDR3 runs 14 residues. The CDR3 here is CASSIRQGGYGYTF. The CDR3 DNA reads as TGTGCCAGCAGCATCAGACAGGGGGGTTATGGCTACACCTTC.

The J gene is TRBJ2-4, the V gene TRBV5-5, with 7 bases aligning to TRBD1. The germline V gene has CDR1 SGHKS and CDR2 YYEKEE (reference sequence). The CDR3 covers 14 residues. The V and J ends lost 6 bases and 8 bases, in that order; junction bases with no gene match: 11. CDR3 sequence reads: CASKTQGTEDIQYF. CDR3 DNA: TGTGCCAGCAAAACACAAGGGACAGAAGACATTCAGTACTTC.

The CDR3 bases are TGCGCCAGCAGCCGGACTAGCGGGCGGACCGGGGAGCTGTTTTTT. Its translation is CASSRTSGRTGELFF. This rearrangement joins TRBV5-1 to TRBJ2-2; 11 nucleotides align to TRBD2. V lost 4 bases to trimming and J lost 5 bases; unmatched junction nucleotides: 4. Germline values: CDR1 SGHRS, CDR2 YFSETQ. The CDR3 is 15 amino acids.

Only one count was recorded for this clone. The chain couples TRBV6-6 to TRBJ1-2; 10 nucleotides align to TRBD1. After removal of 5 bases from V and 3 bases from J, the junction contained 9 bases not matched to a gene. Germline CDR1 reads MNHNY; CDR2 reads SVGAGI (reference sequence). The CDR3 extends over 16 amino acids. The CDR3 nucleotides read TGTGCCAGCAGTACATCCGGGACAGGGGTCGACTATGGCTACACCTTC. This encodes CASSTSGTGVDYGYTF.

The rearrangement uses TRBV30 and TRBJ2-7; possible D gene TRBD2, 5 bases. The germline V and J ends were trimmed by 3 bases and 6 bases, with 18 bases remaining between them. Germline CDR1 and CDR2: GTSNPN and SVGIG (reference sequence). The CDR3 runs to 14 residues. The CDR3 DNA follows: TGTGCCTGGAGACGGGATTACTCTATGCCCGAGCAGTACTTC. Translating it yields CAWRRDYSMPEQYF.

The rearrangement uses TRBV18 and TRBJ1-2, with 7 bases that match TRBD1. This CDR3 has 15 residues. Germline trimming cut 3 bases from V and 8 bases from J; bases unmatched to any gene: 12. Germline loops: CDR1 KGHSH, CDR2 LQKENI. The DNA of the CDR3 is TGTGCCAGCTCACCTTCGGGGACAGCGATCGACGGCTACACCTTC. It codes for CASSPSGTAIDGYTF.

This clone was counted a few times. This chain joins TRBV6-6 and TRBJ1-2; 12 nucleotides line up with TRBD1. The CDR3 runs 14 residues. In germline, CDR1 is MNHNY, CDR2 SVGAGI (reference sequence). V dropped 6 bases and J dropped 6; count of bases not matched to a gene: 5. The CDR3 region has the DNA TGTGCCAGCAGGGGACAGGGGGCCGGGAATGGCTACACCTTC. It yields the protein CASRGQGAGNGYTF.

The V call is TRBV11-2, the J call TRBJ2-1; no reliable D call. Germline values: CDR1 SGHAT, CDR2 FQNNGV. The germline V and J ends were trimmed by 1 base and 0 bases, with 10 bases remaining between them. The CDR3 is 16 amino acids. CDR3 loop: CASSLAPSSSYNEQFF. The CDR3 DNA sequence: TGTGCCAGCAGCTTAGCCCCATCGAGCTCCTACAATGAGCAGTTCTTC.

The J gene is TRBJ1-6, the V gene TRBV5-6; D ambiguous. V was shortened by 1 base and J by 6 bases, with 14 bases between the two germline ends. CDR3 length: 16 residues. In germline, CDR1 is SGHDT, CDR2 YYEEEE. The CDR3 bases are TGTGCCAGCAGCTTGTTTACGGTTTCGGGTAATTCACCCCTCCACTTT. Translating gives CASSLFTVSGNSPLHF.